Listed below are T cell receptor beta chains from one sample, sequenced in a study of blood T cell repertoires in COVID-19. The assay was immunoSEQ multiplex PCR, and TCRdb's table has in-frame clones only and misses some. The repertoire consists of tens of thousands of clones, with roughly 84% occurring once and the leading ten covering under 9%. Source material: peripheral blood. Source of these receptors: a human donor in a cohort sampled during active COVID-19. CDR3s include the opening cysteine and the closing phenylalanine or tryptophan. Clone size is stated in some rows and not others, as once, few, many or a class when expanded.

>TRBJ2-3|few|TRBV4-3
CASSQVETSGLSSTDTQYF
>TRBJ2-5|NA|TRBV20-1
CSASAGYRKQETQYF
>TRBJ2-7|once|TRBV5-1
CASSFRGSSYEQYF
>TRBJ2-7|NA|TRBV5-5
CASSLGQGKSYEQYF
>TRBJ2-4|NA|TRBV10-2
CASSSETGYGKNIQYF
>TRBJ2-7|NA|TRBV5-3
CARSPCPSGTSAYEQYF
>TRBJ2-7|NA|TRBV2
CASTRDLSYEQYF
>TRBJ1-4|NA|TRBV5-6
CASSLALQGGEKLFF
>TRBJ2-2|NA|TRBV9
CASSTRRNTGELFF
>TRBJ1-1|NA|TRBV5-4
CASSLLGGPNTEAFF
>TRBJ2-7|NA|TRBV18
CASSPPGLAGAYEQYF
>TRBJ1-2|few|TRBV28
CASSLQGNGYTF
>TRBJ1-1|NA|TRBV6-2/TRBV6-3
CASSTPQTEAFF
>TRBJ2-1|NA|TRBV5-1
CASRFDLAGVSHNEQFF
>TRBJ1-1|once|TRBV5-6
CASSLGGGTEAFF
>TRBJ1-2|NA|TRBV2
CASSLQGNGYTF
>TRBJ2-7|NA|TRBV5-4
CASSRTGGAEQYF
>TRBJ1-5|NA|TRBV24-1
CATSEGGTGSQPQHF
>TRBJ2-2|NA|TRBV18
CASSPLDYLNTGELFF
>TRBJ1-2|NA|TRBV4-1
CASSQPAGEGGYTF
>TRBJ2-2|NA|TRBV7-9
CASSSQGARSDTGELFF
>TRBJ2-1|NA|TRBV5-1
CASSLTAASYNEQFF
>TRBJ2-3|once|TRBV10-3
CASKTGTDTQYF
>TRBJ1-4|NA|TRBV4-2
CASSQEGVYLGGEKLFF
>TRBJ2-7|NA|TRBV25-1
CASSDLRQGWYEQYF
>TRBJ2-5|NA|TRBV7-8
CASSPRLAGEETQYF
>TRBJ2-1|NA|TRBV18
CASSLSDRVSYNEQFF
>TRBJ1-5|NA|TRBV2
CASSEIEVNQPQHF
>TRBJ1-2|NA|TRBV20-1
CSASTRGNYGYTF
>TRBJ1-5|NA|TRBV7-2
CASSLLGGAGVNQPQHF
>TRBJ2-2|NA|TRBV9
CASRSDRNTGELFF
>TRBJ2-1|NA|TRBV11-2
CASSSDRGNEQFF
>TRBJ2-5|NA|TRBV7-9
CASSLTHVVETQYF
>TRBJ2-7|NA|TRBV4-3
CASSQERGTSGSRRASQYF
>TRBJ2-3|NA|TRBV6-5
CASSVSGREVDTQYF
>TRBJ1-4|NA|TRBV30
CAWNSVGGNEKLFF
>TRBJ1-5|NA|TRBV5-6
CASSLGARDSQPQHF
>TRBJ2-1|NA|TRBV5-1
CASTGTSGRNEQFF
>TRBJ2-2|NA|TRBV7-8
CASSLESGQNTGELFF
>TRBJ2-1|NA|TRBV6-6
CASGSGNYNEQFF
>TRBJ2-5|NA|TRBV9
CASSRTGGVVETQYF
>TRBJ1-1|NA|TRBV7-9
CASSRQGNTEAFF
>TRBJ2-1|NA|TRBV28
CASSPAGGSYNEQFF
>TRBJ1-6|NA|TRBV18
CASSSGQFYSPLHF
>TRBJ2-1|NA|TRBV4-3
CASSQLGIKEYEQFF
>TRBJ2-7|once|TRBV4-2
CASSQEGGPAYEQYF
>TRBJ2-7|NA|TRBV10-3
CAITPGLAGDSIYEQYF
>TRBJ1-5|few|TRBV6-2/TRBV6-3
CASGRDRGILGNQPQHF
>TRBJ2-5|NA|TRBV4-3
CASSQGAGEGETQYF
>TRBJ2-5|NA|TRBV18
CASSPADRETQYF
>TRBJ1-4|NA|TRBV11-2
CASSRTVGGHEKLFF
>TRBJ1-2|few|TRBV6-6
CASSVPQRYGYTF
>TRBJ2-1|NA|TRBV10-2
CASSELKGGNEQFF
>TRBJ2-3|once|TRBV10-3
CAMQGAQADTQYF
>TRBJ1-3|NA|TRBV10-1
CASSPDNSGNTIYF
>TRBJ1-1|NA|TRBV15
CATSRYPGAGVLTEAFF
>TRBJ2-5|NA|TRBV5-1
CASSPTNRERETQYF
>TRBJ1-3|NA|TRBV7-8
CASSLMGTAKGNTIYF
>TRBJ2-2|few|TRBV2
CASSHNTGELFF